This T cell receptor (beta chain) was sequenced in a study of cytomegalovirus exposure and HLA in healthy donors. Study-wide points: It was assumed in the presence/absence analyses that sequencing depth was roughly uniform across donors. Earlier analysis yielded a pattern in which most TCR beta V segments were productive about 90% or about 30% of the time.

PCR primers comprised 60 Vbeta and 13 Jbeta primers. Only in-frame clones appear in the TCRdb table, and some are missing; sequencing was by immunoSEQ multiplex PCR. The sample gives roughly 160,000 clones, roughly 80% of which show up once; approximately 2.4% is in the top ten. The CDR3 is 17 residues long. From germline, CDR1 is SGDLS and CDR2 YYNGEE. V shed 4 bases, J shed 4 bases, and the junction held 10 bases outside the gene matches. With respect to this clone: Its antigen is currently unknown.

This clonotype was sampled from a male donor in good health and CMV-seronegative. The chain joins TRBV9 to TRBJ2-3, with 12 bases matching TRBD2. The sample comprised PBMCs. The CDR3 DNA follows: TGTGCCAGCAGCTTCCGGACTAGCGGGGATGAACCAGATACGCAGTATTTT. It is translated as CASSFRTSGDEPDTQYF.